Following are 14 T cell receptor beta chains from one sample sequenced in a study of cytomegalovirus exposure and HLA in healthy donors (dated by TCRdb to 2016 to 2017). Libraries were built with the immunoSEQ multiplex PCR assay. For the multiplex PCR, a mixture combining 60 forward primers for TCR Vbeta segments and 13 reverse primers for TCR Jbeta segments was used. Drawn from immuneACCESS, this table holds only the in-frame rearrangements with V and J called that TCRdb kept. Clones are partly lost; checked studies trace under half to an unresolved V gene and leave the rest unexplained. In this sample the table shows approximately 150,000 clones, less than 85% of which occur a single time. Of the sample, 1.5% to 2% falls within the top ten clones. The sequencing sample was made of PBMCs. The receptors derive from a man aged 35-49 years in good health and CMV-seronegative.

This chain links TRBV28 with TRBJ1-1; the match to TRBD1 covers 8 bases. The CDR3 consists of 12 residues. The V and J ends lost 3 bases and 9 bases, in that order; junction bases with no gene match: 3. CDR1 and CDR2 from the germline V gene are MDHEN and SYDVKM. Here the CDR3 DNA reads TGTGCCAGCAGTTTGGACAGGGCTCAAGCTTTCTTT. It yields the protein CASSLDRAQAFF.

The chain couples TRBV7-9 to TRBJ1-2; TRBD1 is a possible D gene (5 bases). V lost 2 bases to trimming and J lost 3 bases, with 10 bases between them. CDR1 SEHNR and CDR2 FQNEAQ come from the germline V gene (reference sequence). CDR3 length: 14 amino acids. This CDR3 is CASSLIGRDYGYTF. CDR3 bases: TGTGCCAGCAGCTTAATCGGCAGGGACTATGGCTACACCTTC.

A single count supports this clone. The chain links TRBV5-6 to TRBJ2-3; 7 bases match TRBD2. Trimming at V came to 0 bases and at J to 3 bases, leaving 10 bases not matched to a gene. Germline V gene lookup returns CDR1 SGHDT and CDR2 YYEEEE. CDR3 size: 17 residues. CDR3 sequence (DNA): TGTGCCAGCAGCTTGGTCGGACTAGGGACGTCTACAGATACGCAGTATTTT. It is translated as CASSLVGLGTSTDTQYF.

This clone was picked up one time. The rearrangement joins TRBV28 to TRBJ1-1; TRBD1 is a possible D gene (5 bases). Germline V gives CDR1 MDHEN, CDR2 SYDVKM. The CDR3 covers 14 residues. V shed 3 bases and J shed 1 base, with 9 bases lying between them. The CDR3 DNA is TGTGCCAGCAGTTTGTACAGGTCGAACACTGAAGCTTTCTTT. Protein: CASSLYRSNTEAFF.

In DNA, the CDR3 is TGTGCCAGCAGCGTAAGGGGTATCGGCACTGAAGCTTTCTTT. It translates to CASSVRGIGTEAFF. The chain carries TRBV9 and TRBJ1-1; tentative D call: TRBD1 (5 bases). CDR3 length: 14 amino acids. The germline V gene has CDR1 SGDLS and CDR2 YYNGEE. Trimming shortened V by 1 base and J by 4 bases, and 11 bases separated the two germline ends.

The CDR3 DNA reads as TGTGCCAGCAGCGTAGATCGAATGGGCAGTACTTACGAGCAGTACTTC. Translated, it gives CASSVDRMGSTYEQYF. This chain connects TRBV9 to TRBJ2-7, with D hard to call. V lost 0 bases and J lost 4, with 17 bases in between. The CDR3 runs to 16 residues. Germline V CDR1 and CDR2: SGDLS, YYNGEE.

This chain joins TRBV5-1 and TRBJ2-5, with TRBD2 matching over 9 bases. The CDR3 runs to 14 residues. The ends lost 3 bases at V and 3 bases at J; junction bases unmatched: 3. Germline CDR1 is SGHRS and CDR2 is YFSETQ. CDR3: CASSSLAGEETQYF. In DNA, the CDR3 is TGCGCCAGCAGCTCGTTAGCGGGGGAAGAGACCCAGTACTTC.

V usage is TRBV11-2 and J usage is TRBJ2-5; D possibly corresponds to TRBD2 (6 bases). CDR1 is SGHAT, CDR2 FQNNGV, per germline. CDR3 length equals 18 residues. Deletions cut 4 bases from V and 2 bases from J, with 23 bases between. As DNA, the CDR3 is TGTGCCAGCAGCTCGCCATCTTACGGGCGGGAACCTCAAGAGACCCAGTACTTC. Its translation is CASSSPSYGREPQETQYF.

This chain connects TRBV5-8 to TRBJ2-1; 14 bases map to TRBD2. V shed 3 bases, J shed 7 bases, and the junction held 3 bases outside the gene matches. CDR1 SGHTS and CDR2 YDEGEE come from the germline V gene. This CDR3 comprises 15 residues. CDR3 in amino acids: CASSWGLAGDNEQFF. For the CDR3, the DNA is TGTGCCAGCAGCTGGGGACTAGCGGGAGATAATGAGCAGTTCTTC.

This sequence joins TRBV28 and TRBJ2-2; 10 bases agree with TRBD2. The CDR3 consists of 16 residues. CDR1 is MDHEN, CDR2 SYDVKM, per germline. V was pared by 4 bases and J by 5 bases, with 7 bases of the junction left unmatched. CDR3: CASSSLAGEWTGELFF. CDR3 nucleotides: TGTGCCAGCAGTTCCCTAGCGGGGGAGTGGACCGGGGAGCTGTTTTTT.

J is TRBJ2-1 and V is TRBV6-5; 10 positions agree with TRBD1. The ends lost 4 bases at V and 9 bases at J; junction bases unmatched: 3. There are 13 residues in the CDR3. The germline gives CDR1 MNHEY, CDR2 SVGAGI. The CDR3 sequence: CASSFDRGREQFF. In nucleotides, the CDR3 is TGTGCCAGCAGTTTCGACAGGGGGCGTGAGCAGTTCTTC.

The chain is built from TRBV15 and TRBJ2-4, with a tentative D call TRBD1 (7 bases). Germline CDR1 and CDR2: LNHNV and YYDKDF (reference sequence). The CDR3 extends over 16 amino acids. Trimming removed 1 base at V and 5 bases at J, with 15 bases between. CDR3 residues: CATSRGAGGFENIQYF. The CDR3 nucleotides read TGTGCCACCAGCAGAGGCGCAGGGGGGTTCGAAAACATTCAGTACTTC.

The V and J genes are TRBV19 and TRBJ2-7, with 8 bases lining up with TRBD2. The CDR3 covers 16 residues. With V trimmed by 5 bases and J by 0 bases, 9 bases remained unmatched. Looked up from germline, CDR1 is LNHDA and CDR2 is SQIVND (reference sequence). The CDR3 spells CASSSAKLAASYEQYF. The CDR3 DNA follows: TGTGCCAGTAGTTCAGCCAAACTAGCGGCCTCCTACGAGCAGTACTTC.

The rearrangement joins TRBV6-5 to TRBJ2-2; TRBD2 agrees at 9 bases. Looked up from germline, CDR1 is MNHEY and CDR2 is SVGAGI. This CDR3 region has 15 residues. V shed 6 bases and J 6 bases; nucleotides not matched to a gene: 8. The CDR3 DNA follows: TGTGCCAGCAGACAAACCGGGACTAGCCCCGGGGAGCTGTTTTTT. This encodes CASRQTGTSPGELFF.